Listed below are T cell receptor beta chains from one sample, sequenced in a study of shared clonotypes between healthy human individuals. Using immunoSEQ multiplex PCR, the repertoire was profiled, and TCRdb retains in-frame clones only, with some absent. Of about 980,000 clones in the sample, approximately 76% were seen once. Sequencing was done on a sample of memory CD4+ T cells sorted from blood. All receptors derive from a young man in good health. The CDR3 runs from the conserved cysteine through the conserved F or W. D genes are given only for firm matches. Some rows have no size entry. The others give once, few or many, or a class for an expanded clone.

j_gene	v_gene	abundance	d_gene	CDR3aa	CDR3nt
TRBJ1-5	TRBV18	.	.	CASSPEGRSQPQHF	TGTGCCAGCTCACCAGAAGGGCGGAGTCAGCCCCAGCATTTT
TRBJ2-1	TRBV2	.	.	CASSNNEQFF	TGTGCCAGCAGTAACAATGAGCAGTTCTTC
TRBJ1-2	TRBV30	.	TRBD1	CAWSQGQNYGYTF	TGTGCCTGGAGTCAGGGACAGAACTATGGCTACACCTTC
TRBJ1-6	TRBV28	.	.	CASSVTGSPLHF	TGTGCCAGCAGCGTCACGGGATCACCCCTCCACTTT
TRBJ1-2	TRBV14	once	.	CASSRQSSYGYTF	TGTGCCAGCAGCCGACAGTCCTCATATGGCTACACCTTC
TRBJ1-1	TRBV28	.	.	CASTPALNTEAFF	TGTGCCAGCACCCCGGCCTTGAACACTGAAGCTTTCTTT
TRBJ1-4	TRBV9	once	.	CASSVGYRSQLFF	TGTGCCAGCAGCGTAGGGTATCGGAGTCAACTGTTTTTT
TRBJ1-5	TRBV29-1	.	.	CSAYSGGNQPQHF	TGCAGCGCCTACAGCGGGGGGAATCAGCCCCAGCATTTT
TRBJ2-5	TRBV5-1	.	TRBD2	CASSREGNQETQYF	TGCGCCAGCAGCCGGGAGGGGAACCAAGAGACCCAGTACTTC
TRBJ2-7	TRBV7-2	once	.	CASSFRGQSYEQYF	TGTGCCAGCAGCTTTCGAGGGCAGTCCTACGAGCAGTACTTC
TRBJ2-7	TRBV11-2	.	TRBD2	CASSTIRTSVYEQYF	TGTGCCAGCAGCACAATTAGGACTAGCGTGTACGAGCAGTACTTC
TRBJ2-3	TRBV4-2	.	TRBD2	CASSQDQASGADTQYF	TGTGCCAGCAGCCAAGATCAGGCTAGCGGGGCAGATACGCAGTATTTT
TRBJ1-1	TRBV5-6	.	.	CASSLAGARWVNTEAFF	TGTGCCAGCAGCTTGGCCGGGGCCAGATGGGTGAACACTGAAGCTTTCTTT
TRBJ1-6	TRBV7-8	.	.	CASSLGGANSPLHF	TGTGCCAGCAGCTTAGGGGGGGCTAATTCACCCCTCCACTTT
TRBJ2-5	TRBV5-4	.	.	CASSWGGRETQYF	TGTGCCAGCAGCTGGGGGGGCAGGGAGACCCAGTACTTC
TRBJ2-7	TRBV7-2	.	TRBD1	CASSYWTGSYEQYF	TGTGCCAGCAGCTATTGGACAGGCTCCTACGAGCAGTACTTC
TRBJ1-2	TRBV6-6	.	.	CASSPGRYYGYTF	TGTGCCAGCAGTCCAGGGCGGTACTATGGCTACACCTTC
TRBJ1-1	TRBV11-2	.	.	CASSPSTGNTEAFF	TGTGCCAGCAGCCCCTCTACAGGAAACACTGAAGCTTTCTTT
TRBJ2-5	TRBV7-2	.	TRBD2	CASSLERLAGGPGETQYF	TGTGCCAGCAGCTTAGAAAGACTAGCGGGAGGGCCAGGGGAGACCCAGTACTTC
TRBJ2-3	TRBV7-3	.	.	CASSLRPGSDTQYF	TGTGCCAGCAGCTTAAGACCGGGGTCAGATACGCAGTATTTT
TRBJ2-1	TRBV5-1	.	TRBD2	CASSLAGTSGGPRFF	TGCGCCAGCAGCTTGGCGGGGACTAGCGGGGGCCCGCGGTTCTTC
TRBJ2-5	TRBV7-2	.	.	CASSLGGREQETQYF	TGTGCCAGCAGCTTAGGCGGCAGGGAACAGGAGACCCAGTACTTC
TRBJ2-3	TRBV4-3	once	TRBD2	CASSQDLPLAGARDTQYF	TGCGCCAGCAGCCAAGATCTCCCGCTAGCGGGAGCGCGTGATACGCAGTATTTT
TRBJ2-5	TRBV5-1	.	.	CASSLGVRTQYF	TGCGCCAGCAGCTTGGGCGTCCGGACCCAGTACTTC
TRBJ1-4	TRBV28	.	TRBD1	CASSAPGQGIEKLFF	TGTGCCAGCAGTGCGCCTGGACAGGGGATTGAAAAACTGTTTTTT
TRBJ2-5	TRBV2	.	.	CASSESGLELQETQYF	TGTGCCAGCAGTGAGTCGGGGCTTGAACTACAAGAGACCCAGTACTTC
TRBJ2-3	TRBV28	.	.	CASRPERTSTDTQYF	TGTGCCAGCAGACCCGAAAGGACTAGCACAGATACGCAGTATTTT
TRBJ2-7	TRBV10-1	.	.	CASSRGLEQYF	TGCGCCAGCAGTCGGGGGTTGGAGCAGTACTTC
TRBJ2-7	TRBV5-1	.	TRBD2	CASSLVGTSGQEQYF	TGCGCCAGCAGCTTGGTGGGGACTAGCGGGCAAGAGCAGTACTTC
TRBJ1-6	TRBV29-1	.	TRBD1	CSVTTGDNSPLHF	TGCAGCGTTACGACAGGGGATAATTCACCCCTCCACTTT
TRBJ1-1	TRBV5-4	.	.	CASSHSLGTEAFF	TGTGCCAGCAGCCATAGTTTGGGCACTGAAGCTTTCTTT
TRBJ1-3	TRBV10-3	.	.	CAISERGGNTIYF	TGTGCCATCAGTGAGAGGGGGGGAAACACCATATATTTT
TRBJ2-7	TRBV13	.	TRBD1	CASKRTGFNEQYF	TGTGCCAGCAAGAGGACAGGGTTCAACGAGCAGTACTTC
TRBJ2-3	TRBV18	.	.	CASSPPTLPRQYF	TGTGCCAGCTCACCACCGACACTTCCTAGGCAGTATTTT
TRBJ2-2	TRBV2	.	.	CASKQGGTGELFF	TGTGCCAGCAAGCAGGGAGGTACCGGGGAGCTGTTTTTT
TRBJ1-2	TRBV7-2	.	.	CASSLDSVRPNYGYTF	TGTGCCAGCAGCTTAGATTCGGTCAGACCGAACTATGGCTACACCTTC
TRBJ1-6	TRBV6-5	.	TRBD1	CASSYSVDRGNSPLHF	TGTGCCAGCAGTTACTCGGTTGACAGGGGGAATTCACCCCTCCACTTT
TRBJ2-7	TRBV10-1	.	.	CASSESSGGGVAKQYF	TGCGCCAGCAGTGAGTCCTCCGGGGGCGGGGTCGCCAAGCAGTACTTC
TRBJ2-5	TRBV27	.	TRBD2	CASSLGLGVQETQYF	TGTGCCAGCAGTTTGGGACTAGGGGTCCAAGAGACCCAGTACTTC
TRBJ1-2	TRBV5-6	.	.	CASSLMGNGYTF	TGTGCCAGCAGCTTGATGGGGAACGGCTACACCTTC
TRBJ2-7	TRBV15	.	.	CATSRGGSSYEQYF	TGTGCCACCAGCAGAGGGGGCTCATCCTACGAGCAGTACTTC
TRBJ1-6	TRBV28	.	.	CASSQNSPLHF	TGTGCCAGCAGCCAGAATTCACCCCTCCACTTT
TRBJ1-2	TRBV18	.	.	CASSSGTIIPNYGYTF	TGTGCCAGCTCCTCCGGAACTATAATTCCCAACTATGGCTACACCTTC
TRBJ2-2	TRBV10-1	.	TRBD1	CARQTGTPFTAGELFF	TGCGCCAGACAGACAGGGACGCCCTTCACCGCCGGGGAGCTGTTTTTT
TRBJ1-3	TRBV7-9	.	.	CASSRPPELAGNTIYF	TGTGCCAGCAGCCGTCCACCGGAGTTAGCTGGAAACACCATATATTTT
TRBJ1-1	TRBV19	.	.	CASSTGQNTEAFF	TGTGCCAGTAGTACAGGACAGAACACTGAAGCTTTCTTT
TRBJ2-5	TRBV19	.	.	CASSIWGSGERTQYF	TGTGCCAGTAGTATATGGGGGTCAGGGGAAAGGACCCAGTACTTC
TRBJ2-3	TRBV2	.	TRBD2	CATGRLARDTQYF	TGTGCCACCGGGCGACTAGCCCGAGATACGCAGTATTTT
TRBJ2-1	TRBV4-2	many	.	CASSQDNGWNEQFF	TGTGCCAGCAGCCAAGATAACGGGTGGAATGAGCAGTTCTTC
TRBJ2-3	TRBV11-2	.	.	CASSFQGLFTDTQYF	TGTGCCAGCAGCTTTCAGGGGCTTTTCACAGATACGCAGTATTTT
TRBJ1-4	TRBV18	few	.	CASSPSGRPNEKLFF	TGTGCCAGCTCACCATCGGGCAGACCTAATGAAAAACTGTTTTTT
TRBJ2-3	TRBV5-1	.	.	CASSLGQEGDTQYF	TGCGCCAGCAGCTTGGGGCAGGAGGGGGATACGCAGTATTTT
TRBJ1-5	TRBV19	.	TRBD1	CASSPLTGTGSNQPQHF	TGTGCCAGTAGTCCGCTAACCGGGACAGGGAGCAATCAGCCCCAGCATTTT
TRBJ2-7	TRBV28	.	.	CASSSDIKYEQYF	TGTGCCAGCAGTTCGGACATAAAGTACGAGCAGTACTTC
TRBJ1-1	TRBV5-1	.	TRBD1	CASSPGQGMNTEAFF	TGCGCCAGCAGCCCGGGACAGGGGATGAACACTGAAGCTTTCTTT
TRBJ2-5	TRBV7-8	.	TRBD2	CASSFLAGFTETQYF	TGTGCCAGCAGCTTCCTAGCGGGATTTACTGAGACCCAGTACTTC
TRBJ2-3	TRBV9	.	.	CASSPRQGASGSMSDTQYF	TGTGCCAGCAGCCCTCGACAGGGGGCTAGCGGGAGTATGTCAGATACGCAGTATTTT
TRBJ2-1	TRBV5-4	.	.	CASSRETGQQFF	TGTGCCAGCAGTCGGGAGACAGGGCAACAGTTCTTC
TRBJ2-7	TRBV6-5	.	.	CASSAKQGLNF	TGTGCCAGCAGTGCAAAGCAGGGGTTGAACTTC